The T cell receptor beta chain under discussion was sequenced for a study of human T cells and chemical hapten exposure. Unique molecular identifiers were linked by the library to individual cDNA molecules. TCRdb passed the RACE reads through MiXCR, listing each CDR3 protein once. The repertoire holds 100,000 to 150,000 distinct CDR3 sequences, approximately 11% seen once, with about 2.4% in the top ten. This clonotype was detected many times. Time point denoted: patch test 3, about 24 weeks after DPC sensitization. The sample's treatment: therapeutic diphenylcyclopropenone sensitization with weekly scalp DPC. The CDR3 spans 14 residues. The ends were cut back, 0 bases at V and 9 bases at J, with 13 bases in the middle. Germline values: CDR1 ENHRY, CDR2 SYGVKD.

This TCR was sampled from a woman aged 45-59 years with alopecia areata. Some clones in this sample may be carry-over from other donors' samples. The rearrangement joins TRBV10-3 to TRBJ2-3; D call uncertain. The sample consisted of whole blood, taken in connection with sensitization to the hapten diphenylcyclopropenone (DPC). For the CDR3, the DNA is TGTGCCATCAGTGAGTCGCCCGAGGTGGGGACGCAGTATTTT. Translated, it gives CAISESPEVGTQYF.